Sequencing of this TCR beta chain was carried out in a study of monozygotic twins with cystic fibrosis (dated by TCRdb to about 2021). Background for the entire study: Barcoded libraries were made from 2.5 to 3 micrograms of fragmented DNA using about 14 PCR cycles. TCR beta repertoires were compared within and between 16 monozygotic twin pairs with cystic fibrosis so that genetic influence on V and J gene usage could be assessed. The cohort included ten female and six male twin pairs, mostly children and adolescents, aged roughly 2.0 to 36.4 years with a median of 9.1 years. Twins were ranked among about 990 cohort participants for weight-for-height and FEVPerc (FEV1 disease centile) on the day of blood sampling. Data for three of the twin pairs had been reported previously in another context. The paper as a whole reports these results and caveats: Simpson clonality was found to be generally low (median around 0.0095), suggesting a naive-dominated repertoire, although higher clonality was observed in the most severely affected patients. The cohort was small, and the number of shared CDR3s showed no association with age, concordance or disease severity. V gene usage was most similar to the co-twin for 13 of 16 pairs, and J usage for 8 of 16 pairs, suggesting genetic constraints. Significantly higher nucleotide-identical clonotype sharing was observed within monozygotic CF twin pairs than between unrelated CF individuals (P = 0.000026, Mann-Whitney).

Notes on this clone: The antigen it binds to is not known. No much larger clone exists at a distance of one base, and base qualities are not known.

The germline V gene encodes CDR1 GTSNPN and CDR2 SVGIG (reference sequence). V drops 3 bases and J drops 7 bases, leaving 9 bases in between. Counted from cysteine to phenylalanine, this CDR3 has 11 amino acids. The read is trimmed to its CDR3 DNA, 33 bases read in frame from base 1. The twin pairs came from the European Cystic Fibrosis Twin and Sibling Study Cohort, a cohort that recruited patients from 170 or so CF clinics across 14 European countries. Zygosity and CFTR genotype were verified in-house, with zygosity tested by multiplex PCR of nine short tandem repeat loci. Peripheral blood was sampled from each twin, and clinical parameters were recorded on the day of blood sampling. Genomic DNA was isolated from peripheral blood cells with phenol/chloroform and kept in TE buffer at 4 degrees C. TCR beta CDR3 regions were amplified by multiplex PCR with the immunoSEQ immune profiling system according to the manufacturer's instructions. An Illumina NextSeq system was used for sequencing. Per the authors' processing: Sequence data were processed on the immunoSEQ Analyzer platform, and clonality was computed as the square root of Simpson's index of productive rearrangements. Similarity in V and J usage was quantified by Jensen-Shannon distance, and CDR3 generation probabilities were calculated with OLGA. The immuneACCESS database (August 2020) and VDJdb (December 2020) were searched for shared CDR3 sequences. TCRdb carries this immuneACCESS record with in-frame sequences only. Its versions omit some clonotypes, under half of them owing to an unresolved V gene in the studies checked, with the rest unexplained. The V and J calls and clone size come from that table; D and trimming were worked out from the DNA. This sample gives 15,000 to 20,000 clones in total; around 97% of them show up just once. Of the sample, about 0.62% is held by the ten largest clones.

The V and J genes are TRBV30 and TRBJ1-2; the D gene is not confidently resolved. The clonotype comes from a girl under 10 years old with cystic fibrosis. The sequenced sample was blood. The CDR3 region: CAWSLQFGYTF. The nucleotide sequence reads TGTGCCTGGAGCCTTCAGTTTGGCTACACCTTC.